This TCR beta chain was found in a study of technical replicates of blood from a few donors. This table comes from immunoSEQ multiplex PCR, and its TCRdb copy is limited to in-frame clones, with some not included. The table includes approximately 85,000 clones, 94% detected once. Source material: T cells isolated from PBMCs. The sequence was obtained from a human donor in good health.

The CDR3 sequence is CASRPRGAGNTIYF. The CDR3 DNA follows: TGTGCCAGCAGGCCAAGGGGCGCGGGAAACACCATATATTTT. This chain joins TRBV6-1 and TRBJ1-3; perhaps TRBD1 as D (5 bases). The CDR3 runs to 14 residues. V was shortened by 6 bases and J by 4 bases, with 13 bases between the two germline ends. Germline lookup yields CDR1 MNHNS and CDR2 SASEGT.